These T cell receptor beta chains were read from a single sample in a study of response to subunit inactivated influenza vaccine. One entry per CDR3 protein results from TCRdb running MiXCR on the RT-PCR reads. Here the sample spans roughly 160,000 distinct CDR3 sequences, about 10% being singletons. The sample in question was CD8+ T cells sorted from PBMCs, obtained less than 30 months after vaccination. Receptors were obtained from a man aged 45 to 75 who received an inactivated influenza vaccine. Each CDR3 is given with its conserved first and last residue. Each record gives: CDR3 DNA, CDR3 protein, J gene, D gene, clone size, V gene. D genes are given only for firm matches. Clone size, where shown, is once, few, many, or a class for clones that have expanded.

DNA: TGTGCCAGCAGTGCATTACAGGGGATTGAAGCTTTCTTT
CDR3: CASSALQGIEAFF
J: TRBJ1-1
D: TRBD1
size: .
V: TRBV6-1

DNA: TGTGCCAGCAGGTGGGCTAGCGGGAGTGAGTACGAGCAGTACTTC
CDR3: CASRWASGSEYEQYF
J: TRBJ2-7
D: TRBD2
size: .
V: TRBV27

DNA: TGCAGCGCTGATCAGGGGAACACTGAAGCTTTCTTT
CDR3: CSADQGNTEAFF
J: TRBJ1-1
D: .
size: many
V: TRBV29-1

DNA: TGTGCCACCAGCAGAGTAGCCAGGGCGACTAGCACAGATACGCAGTATTTT
CDR3: CATSRVARATSTDTQYF
J: TRBJ2-3
D: .
size: few
V: TRBV15

DNA: TGCGCCAGCAGCTTGGGTGGTTTTGAAGAGCAGTACTTC
CDR3: CASSLGGFEEQYF
J: TRBJ2-7
D: .
size: .
V: TRBV5-1

DNA: TGTGCCAGCAGCTGGAGTACGGGACTAGCAGAGACCCAGTACTTC
CDR3: CASSWSTGLAETQYF
J: TRBJ2-5
D: TRBD2
size: .
V: TRBV7-2

DNA: TGCAGCGTTGAGATTGGTGGGTACGAGCAGTACTTC
CDR3: CSVEIGGYEQYF
J: TRBJ2-7
D: .
size: few
V: TRBV29-1

DNA: TGTGCCAGCAGTTTCCTCGGATTAGACTACAATGAGCAGTTCTTC
CDR3: CASSFLGLDYNEQFF
J: TRBJ2-1
D: .
size: few
V: TRBV12-3/TRBV12-4

DNA: TGTGCCAGCAGCTTAAACGGGCCCTTCACAGATACGCAGTATTTT
CDR3: CASSLNGPFTDTQYF
J: TRBJ2-3
D: .
size: few
V: TRBV7-9

DNA: TGTGCCAGCAGCGAGACTAGCGCCGGGGAGCTGTTTTTT
CDR3: CASSETSAGELFF
J: TRBJ2-2
D: TRBD2
size: few
V: TRBV9

DNA: TGTGCCAGCAGCCTACGGGAGCTTTCCTACGAGCAGTACTTC
CDR3: CASSLRELSYEQYF
J: TRBJ2-7
D: .
size: many
V: TRBV6-2/TRBV6-3

DNA: TGCGCCAGCAGCCAAGATCGTCAGGGAACCTTCACAGATACGCAGTATTTT
CDR3: CASSQDRQGTFTDTQYF
J: TRBJ2-3
D: .
size: few
V: TRBV4-1

DNA: TGTGCCAGCAGTTACTCAGGGAGAGGGACAGATACGCAGTATTTT
CDR3: CASSYSGRGTDTQYF
J: TRBJ2-3
D: .
size: few
V: TRBV6-5

DNA: TGTGCCAGCAGATCGACTAGCGGGGTATTCCTGATGGAGACCCAGTACTTC
CDR3: CASRSTSGVFLMETQYF
J: TRBJ2-5
D: TRBD2
size: few
V: TRBV7-2

DNA: TGCAGTGCTAGAGATGCCCACAGGGTCACTGAAGCTTTCTTT
CDR3: CSARDAHRVTEAFF
J: TRBJ1-1
D: .
size: once
V: TRBV20-1

DNA: TGTGCCAGCAGCCAGCGGGAGCACTACGAGCAGTACTTC
CDR3: CASSQREHYEQYF
J: TRBJ2-7
D: TRBD2
size: .
V: TRBV4-2

DNA: TGCAGTGCTAGAGGCGAATCCTACGAGCAGTACTTC
CDR3: CSARGESYEQYF
J: TRBJ2-7
D: .
size: many
V: TRBV20-1

DNA: TGTGCCAGCAGCTTGGTAGAACAGGGAGACAATGAGCAGTTCTTC
CDR3: CASSLVEQGDNEQFF
J: TRBJ2-1
D: .
size: few
V: TRBV5-5

DNA: TGTGCCAGCAGCCAATACGGGACTAGATTCCCAGATACGCAGTATTTT
CDR3: CASSQYGTRFPDTQYF
J: TRBJ2-3
D: TRBD2
size: few
V: TRBV7-6

DNA: TGTGCCAGCAGCTTACGGGACACCCTGGGAGAAAAACTGTTTTTT
CDR3: CASSLRDTLGEKLFF
J: TRBJ1-4
D: .
size: once
V: TRBV7-9

DNA: TGTGCCAGCAGCTTAGAGTGGGGGACAAACTATGGCTACACCTTC
CDR3: CASSLEWGTNYGYTF
J: TRBJ1-2
D: .
size: .
V: TRBV7-9

DNA: TGTGCCAGCAGCCAAGTCCTCGGAGGGCCCGAGCAGTACTTC
CDR3: CASSQVLGGPEQYF
J: TRBJ2-7
D: .
size: .
V: TRBV14

DNA: TGCAGCGCCGAGGGGCTCTCCTACAATGAGCAGTTCTTC
CDR3: CSAEGLSYNEQFF
J: TRBJ2-1
D: .
size: few
V: TRBV29-1

DNA: TGTGCCAGCAGCCAAGTGGGGGACAGGGAAACCAATGAGCAGTTCTTC
CDR3: CASSQVGDRETNEQFF
J: TRBJ2-1
D: TRBD1
size: few
V: TRBV4-2

DNA: TGTGCCAGCAGCGTAGGCGGACGGGGTTACGAGCAGTACTTC
CDR3: CASSVGGRGYEQYF
J: TRBJ2-7
D: .
size: .
V: TRBV9

DNA: TGTGCCAGCAGTCACGGGGGCACAGATACGCAGTATTTT
CDR3: CASSHGGTDTQYF
J: TRBJ2-3
D: .
size: few
V: TRBV27

DNA: TGTGCCAGCAGCTCGAGGGGGAACACTGAAGCTTTCTTT
CDR3: CASSSRGNTEAFF
J: TRBJ1-1
D: .
size: .
V: TRBV11-2

DNA: TGCAGCGTTGAGAAAAGCGGGAGGGCCCCCGCTTACAATGAGCAGTTCTTC
CDR3: CSVEKSGRAPAYNEQFF
J: TRBJ2-1
D: TRBD2
size: many
V: TRBV29-1

DNA: TGTGCCAGCAGCTTAGTCGGGAGTACTGCGGATGAGCAGTTCTTC
CDR3: CASSLVGSTADEQFF
J: TRBJ2-1
D: .
size: .
V: TRBV7-7

DNA: TGTGCCAGCAGCTTAGTGGTCCAGCCTATCTACAATGAGCAGTTCTTC
CDR3: CASSLVVQPIYNEQFF
J: TRBJ2-1
D: .
size: few
V: TRBV11-2

DNA: TGCGCCAGCAGCCAAGGACGGGGGAGTAAACTGTTTTTT
CDR3: CASSQGRGSKLFF
J: TRBJ1-4
D: .
size: few
V: TRBV4-3

DNA: TGTGCCATCAGCCGGGAAGGACAGCGGTGGGAGCTGTTTTTT
CDR3: CAISREGQRWELFF
J: TRBJ2-2
D: .
size: few
V: TRBV10-3

DNA: TGCGCCAGCAGCCAGGCCTCCGGGACTAACTACGAGCAGTACTTC
CDR3: CASSQASGTNYEQYF
J: TRBJ2-7
D: TRBD2
size: many
V: TRBV4-3

DNA: TGTGCCAGCAGCGTAGCGGCAGGCCTATCCTACGAGCAGTACTTC
CDR3: CASSVAAGLSYEQYF
J: TRBJ2-7
D: .
size: .
V: TRBV9

DNA: TGCAGTGCTAGAGAACCGGGGCTGTACTACGAGCAGTACTTC
CDR3: CSAREPGLYYEQYF
J: TRBJ2-7
D: .
size: .
V: TRBV20-1

DNA: TGTGCCAGCAGTTCAGGTATCTCCTACGAGCAGTACTTC
CDR3: CASSSGISYEQYF
J: TRBJ2-7
D: .
size: .
V: TRBV25-1

DNA: TGTGCCAGCAGTTTGGGCAGGGGGGTTTACGAGCAGTACTTC
CDR3: CASSLGRGVYEQYF
J: TRBJ2-7
D: .
size: .
V: TRBV27

DNA: TGTGCCAGCAGCCCTCTCCCCGTCATGAACACTGAAGCTTTCTTT
CDR3: CASSPLPVMNTEAFF
J: TRBJ1-1
D: .
size: many
V: TRBV11-1

DNA: TGTGCCAGCAGTTGGGTGGGGAAGCCGAAGTCCTACGAGCAGTACTTC
CDR3: CASSWVGKPKSYEQYF
J: TRBJ2-7
D: .
size: .
V: TRBV28

DNA: TGCAGCGTTGAAAAAGGGGTGAACACAGATACGCAGTATTTT
CDR3: CSVEKGVNTDTQYF
J: TRBJ2-3
D: .
size: .
V: TRBV29-1

DNA: TGTGCCAGCAGCTCGGACTTTACACTCCTCTACGAGCAGTACTTC
CDR3: CASSSDFTLLYEQYF
J: TRBJ2-7
D: .
size: .
V: TRBV7-8

DNA: TGCGCCAGCAGCCAAGCGTTTCTACAGACCAATCAGCCCCAGCATTTT
CDR3: CASSQAFLQTNQPQHF
J: TRBJ1-5
D: .
size: .
V: TRBV4-3

DNA: TGCGCCAGCAGCTCAGACCTAGCGCGAAACCAAGAGACCCAGTACTTC
CDR3: CASSSDLARNQETQYF
J: TRBJ2-5
D: .
size: few
V: TRBV5-1

DNA: TGCGCCAGCAGCTTGCCACAGGGGCGGAATGAGCAGTTCTTC
CDR3: CASSLPQGRNEQFF
J: TRBJ2-1
D: TRBD1
size: many
V: TRBV5-1

DNA: TGTGCCAGCTCACCAGCCTACAATGAGCAGTTCTTC
CDR3: CASSPAYNEQFF
J: TRBJ2-1
D: .
size: many
V: TRBV18

DNA: TGTGCCAGCAGCTTTTCCCCCAACGAGCAGTACTTC
CDR3: CASSFSPNEQYF
J: TRBJ2-7
D: .
size: few
V: TRBV7-9

DNA: TGTGCCAGCAGTTCAAGACAGGGGGCGCCGAACACTGAAGCTTTCTTT
CDR3: CASSSRQGAPNTEAFF
J: TRBJ1-1
D: TRBD1
size: once
V: TRBV27

DNA: TGCGCCAGCAGCTTGGACACCTACAATGAGCAGTTCTTC
CDR3: CASSLDTYNEQFF
J: TRBJ2-1
D: .
size: many
V: TRBV5-1

DNA: TGTGCCAGCAGTGCACCGGGACAGGGGGTTTTTAGTGAGCAGTTCTTC
CDR3: CASSAPGQGVFSEQFF
J: TRBJ2-1
D: TRBD1
size: few
V: TRBV2

DNA: TGTGCCAGCAGTTACTCGAATCAGGGGGGGCGAGTGAACACTGAAGCTTTCTTT
CDR3: CASSYSNQGGRVNTEAFF
J: TRBJ1-1
D: TRBD1
size: .
V: TRBV6-2/TRBV6-3

DNA: TGTGCCACCATCCAGACAGGGTTCTCCTACGAGCAGTACTTC
CDR3: CATIQTGFSYEQYF
J: TRBJ2-7
D: TRBD1
size: .
V: TRBV10-3

DNA: TGTGCCACCTTCGACATATACACAGATACGCAGTATTTT
CDR3: CATFDIYTDTQYF
J: TRBJ2-3
D: .
size: few
V: TRBV15

DNA: TGTGCCAGCAGCCACACCAAGGTTATCTCTGGAAACACCATATATTTT
CDR3: CASSHTKVISGNTIYF
J: TRBJ1-3
D: .
size: many
V: TRBV7-9

DNA: TGTGCCAGCACCAACAGGGATGGGGCCAACGTCCTGACTTTC
CDR3: CASTNRDGANVLTF
J: TRBJ2-6
D: .
size: few
V: TRBV27